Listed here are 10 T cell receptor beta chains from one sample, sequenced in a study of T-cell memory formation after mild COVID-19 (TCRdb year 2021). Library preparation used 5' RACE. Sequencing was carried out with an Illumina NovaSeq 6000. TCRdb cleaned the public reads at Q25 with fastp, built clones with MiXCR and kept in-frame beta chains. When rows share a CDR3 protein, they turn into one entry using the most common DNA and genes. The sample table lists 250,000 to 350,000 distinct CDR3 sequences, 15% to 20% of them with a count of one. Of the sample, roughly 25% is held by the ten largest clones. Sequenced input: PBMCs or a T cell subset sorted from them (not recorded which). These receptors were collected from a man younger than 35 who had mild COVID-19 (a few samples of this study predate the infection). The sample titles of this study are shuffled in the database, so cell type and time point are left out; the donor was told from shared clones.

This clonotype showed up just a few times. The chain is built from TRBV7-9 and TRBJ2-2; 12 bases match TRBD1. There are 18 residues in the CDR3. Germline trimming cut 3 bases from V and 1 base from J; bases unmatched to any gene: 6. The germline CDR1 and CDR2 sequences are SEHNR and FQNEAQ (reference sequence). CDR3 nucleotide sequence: TGTGCCAGCAGCTTCCGGGACAGGGGGCCTCGGAACACCGGGGAGCTGTTTTTT. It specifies CASSFRDRGPRNTGELFF.

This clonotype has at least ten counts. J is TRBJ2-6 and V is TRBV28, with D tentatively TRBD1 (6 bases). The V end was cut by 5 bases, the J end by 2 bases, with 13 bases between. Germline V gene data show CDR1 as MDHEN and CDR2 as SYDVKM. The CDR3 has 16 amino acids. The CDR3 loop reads CASSIPPGAGANVLTF. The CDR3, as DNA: TGTGCCAGCAGTATCCCCCCAGGGGCTGGGGCCAACGTCCTGACTTTC.

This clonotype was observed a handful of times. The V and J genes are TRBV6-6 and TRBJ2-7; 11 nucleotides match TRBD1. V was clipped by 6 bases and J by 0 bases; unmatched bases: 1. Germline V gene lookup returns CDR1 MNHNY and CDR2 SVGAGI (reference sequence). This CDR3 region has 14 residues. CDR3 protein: CASRGTGGSYEQYV. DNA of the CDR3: TGTGCCAGCAGGGGGACAGGGGGCTCCTACGAGCAGTACGTC.

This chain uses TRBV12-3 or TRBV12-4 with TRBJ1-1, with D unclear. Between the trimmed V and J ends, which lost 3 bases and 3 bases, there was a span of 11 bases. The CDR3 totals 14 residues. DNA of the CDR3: TGTGCCAGCAGTTTTTTGGGATTGGACACTGAAGCTTTCTTT. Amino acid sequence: CASSFLGLDTEAFF.

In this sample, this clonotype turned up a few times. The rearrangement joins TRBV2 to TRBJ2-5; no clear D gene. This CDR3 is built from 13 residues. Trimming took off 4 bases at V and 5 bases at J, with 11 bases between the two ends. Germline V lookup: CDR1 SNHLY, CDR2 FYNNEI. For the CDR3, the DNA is TGTGCCAGCAGTGTTTGGGCGACTGAGACCCAGTACTTC. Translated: CASSVWATETQYF.

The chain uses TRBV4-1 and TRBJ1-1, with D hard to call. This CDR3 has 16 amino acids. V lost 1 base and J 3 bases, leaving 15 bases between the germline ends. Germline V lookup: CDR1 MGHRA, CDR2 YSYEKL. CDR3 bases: TGCGCCAGCAGCCAAGTTGATCCTGGCAGGTACACTGAAGCTTTCTTT. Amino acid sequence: CASSQVDPGRYTEAFF.

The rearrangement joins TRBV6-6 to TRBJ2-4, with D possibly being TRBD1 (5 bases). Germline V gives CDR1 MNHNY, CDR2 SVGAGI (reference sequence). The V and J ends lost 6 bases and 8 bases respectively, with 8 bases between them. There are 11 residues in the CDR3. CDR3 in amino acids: CASRTEDIQYF. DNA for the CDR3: TGTGCCAGCAGGACAGAGGACATTCAGTACTTC.

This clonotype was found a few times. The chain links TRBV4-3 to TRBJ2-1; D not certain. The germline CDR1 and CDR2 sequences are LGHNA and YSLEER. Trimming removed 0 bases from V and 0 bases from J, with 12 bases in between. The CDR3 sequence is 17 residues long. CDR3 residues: CASSQEAPISSYNEQFF. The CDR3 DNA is TGCGCCAGCAGCCAAGAGGCCCCAATTAGCTCCTACAATGAGCAGTTCTTC.

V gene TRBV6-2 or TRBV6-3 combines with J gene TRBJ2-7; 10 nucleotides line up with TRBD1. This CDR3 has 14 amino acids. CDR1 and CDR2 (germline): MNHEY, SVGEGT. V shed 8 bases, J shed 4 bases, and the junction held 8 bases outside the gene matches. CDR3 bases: TGTGCCAGCTATTCCGGGACAGGGGTGTACGAGCAGTACGTC. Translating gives CASYSGTGVYEQYV.

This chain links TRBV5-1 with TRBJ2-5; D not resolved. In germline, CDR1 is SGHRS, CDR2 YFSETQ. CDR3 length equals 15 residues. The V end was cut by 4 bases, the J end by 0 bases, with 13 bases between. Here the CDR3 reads CASSLTARYQETQYF. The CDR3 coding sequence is TGCGCCAGCAGCCTTACAGCTAGGTACCAAGAGACCCAGTACTTC.